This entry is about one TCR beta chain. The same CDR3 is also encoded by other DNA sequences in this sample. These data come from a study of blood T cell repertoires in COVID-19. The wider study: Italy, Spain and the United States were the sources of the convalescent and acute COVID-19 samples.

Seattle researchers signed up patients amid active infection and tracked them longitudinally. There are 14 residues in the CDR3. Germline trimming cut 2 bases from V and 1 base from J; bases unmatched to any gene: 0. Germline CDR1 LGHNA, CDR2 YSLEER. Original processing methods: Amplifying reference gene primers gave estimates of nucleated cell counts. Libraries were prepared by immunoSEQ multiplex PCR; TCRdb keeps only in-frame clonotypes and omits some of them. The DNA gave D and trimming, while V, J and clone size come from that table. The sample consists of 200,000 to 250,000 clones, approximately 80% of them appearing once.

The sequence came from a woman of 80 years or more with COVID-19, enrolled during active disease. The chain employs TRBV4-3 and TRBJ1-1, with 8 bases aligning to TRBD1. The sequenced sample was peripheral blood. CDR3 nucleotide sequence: TGCGCCAGCAGCCAAACAGGGGGGAACACTGAAGCTTTCTTT. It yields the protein CASSQTGGNTEAFF.